This record looks at one T cell receptor (beta chain) sequence and its context. No cognate antigen has been identified for it. No clone much larger than this one lies a single base away; base qualities are absent. The sample belongs to a study of blood T cell repertoires in COVID-19 (TCRdb year 2020). With respect to the entire study: Collaborator samples came from the United States, Italy and Spain and covered acute and convalescent phases of COVID-19. Samples came from the ongoing ImmuneRACE study (first 160 participants) plus 1,254 subjects from 6 global collaborators. Deeply sampled blood TCRbeta repertoires from subjects exposed to, actively infected with, or recovered from COVID-19 were included in the dataset. Sample metadata almost always included a de-identified subject ID, COVID-19 status, age in years and sex. The prospective study material was composed of cDNA or gDNA derived from T cells, B-cell-depleted T cells, or PBMCs. The repertoires were made available in a free public database intended to serve as a resource for research on the immune response to SARS-CoV-2. Where available, HLA class I and class II types were taken from metadata supplied by the sample provider and were not determined by assay-based typing. Study-wide findings and limitations: The amount of clinical and demographic metadata varied by source and participant and was provided uncurated.

Another Seattle source contributed samples from volunteer blood donors who had recovered from COVID-19. Collaborating institutions collected whole blood in K2EDTA tubes following their own protocols. Collaborator samples were shipped for TCRbeta analysis as frozen whole blood, isolated PBMCs, or DNA extracted from either sample type. TCRbeta CDR3 regions were amplified from genomic DNA by means of the immunoSEQ Assay, a bias-controlled multiplex PCR. On the authors' methods: The number of nucleated cells in each sample was estimated by amplification of reference gene primers within the assay. To quantify the absolute abundance of each unique TCRbeta CDR3 rearrangement, sequence reads were collapsed and filtered. For each sample, productive Simpson clonality was calculated as the square root of Simpson's diversity index over productive rearrangements. The immuneACCESS repertoire file appears here via TCRdb, limited to in-frame rearrangements. These files lack a portion of the clones; in checked studies, under half of the deficit traces to unresolved V genes, and the cause of the others is not known. V, J and clone size reflect that table, while D and trimming were determined from the DNA. The sample table contains about 160,000 clones; only one count was recorded for approximately 83% of them. The ten top clones hold roughly 13% of the sample.

Via the germline V gene (reference sequence), CDR1 is SEHNR and CDR2 FQNEAQ. The CDR3 holds 14 amino acids from the cysteine to the phenylalanine. This entry keeps only the CDR3 DNA: 42 bases, framed from base 1. V loses 5 bases at its end and J loses 2 bases; junction bases beyond the gene matches: 4. The sequencing sample was made of peripheral blood. Recombination joined TRBV7-9 with TRBJ2-7; TRBD1 matches 9 bases in the middle. The receptor was derived from a man between 65 and 85 years old who had recovered from COVID-19. The DNA sequence follows: TGTGCCAGCAGCCGCCGGGACAGGGCCTACGAGCAGTACTTC. Its coded protein is CASSRRDRAYEQYF.